This record covers a single T cell receptor (beta chain). Its target is unknown. Germline trimming cut 2 bases from V and 6 bases from J; bases unmatched to any gene: 10. CDR1 is SGHTA, CDR2 FQGTGA, per germline. The CDR3 is 17 residues long. This sample was taken from a study of CD8+ T cells in alopecia areata. Study-wide context: Treated individuals took tofacitinib by mouth, 5 to 10 mg twice daily. Overall study findings and caveats: Scalp sequencing captures resident alphabeta T cells of normal skin too.

In each case, RNA was isolated and then reverse transcribed into cDNA as the sequencing template. Here immunoSEQ multiplex PCR was the method, and the copy in TCRdb shows in-frame clones only, minus some. The table lists more than 200,000 clones, under 70% of them singletons. This specimen was CD4+ T cells sorted from blood, taken at week 0. The J gene is TRBJ2-1, the V gene TRBV7-3; 10 nucleotides line up with TRBD2. This receptor was taken from a human donor with alopecia areata. CDR3 sequence: CASSLFPSGGAFNEQFF. CDR3 bases: TGTGCCAGCAGCTTATTCCCCAGCGGGGGGGCCTTCAATGAGCAGTTCTTC.